This T cell receptor (beta chain) was captured by sequencing in a study of T cell responses to AZD1222 COVID-19 vaccine. Overall study results and limits: Regions 160-218 and 743-854 dominated among vaccine-associated CD4 TCRs spanning spike. Females outnumbered males among donors, who were mostly white British; clonal diversity was possibly underestimated.

Method: immunoSEQ multiplex PCR; TCRdb's copy keeps in-frame clones and lacks some. Seen here are approximately 140,000 clones, about 89% observed once, and the top ten hold over 2.5%. On this clone itself: Its antigen remains unknown.

This sequence originates from an adult in good health. The sequencing here drew on peripheral blood, taken on day 0 of AZD1222 vaccination.

CDR3 loop: CATSREGKLNEKLFF. In DNA form, the CDR3 reads TGTGCCACCAGCAGAGAAGGGAAATTAAATGAAAAACTGTTTTTT. The chain couples TRBV15 to TRBJ1-4; D uncertain. This CDR3 spans 15 amino acids. Germline V CDR1 and CDR2: LNHNV, YYDKDF (reference sequence). With 0 bases removed from V and 5 bases from J, the gap between germline ends came to 10 bases.